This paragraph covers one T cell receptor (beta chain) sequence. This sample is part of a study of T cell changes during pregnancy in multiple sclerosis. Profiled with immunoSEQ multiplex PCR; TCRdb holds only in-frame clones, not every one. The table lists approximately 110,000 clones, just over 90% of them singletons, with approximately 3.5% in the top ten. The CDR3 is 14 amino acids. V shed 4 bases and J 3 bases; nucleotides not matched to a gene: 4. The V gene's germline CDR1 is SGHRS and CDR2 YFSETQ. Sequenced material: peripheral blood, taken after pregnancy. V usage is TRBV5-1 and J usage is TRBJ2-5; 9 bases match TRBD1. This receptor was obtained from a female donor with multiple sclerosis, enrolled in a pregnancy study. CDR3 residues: CASSPRTGEETQYF. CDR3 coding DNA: TGCGCCAGCAGCCCCAGGACAGGGGAAGAGACCCAGTACTTC.